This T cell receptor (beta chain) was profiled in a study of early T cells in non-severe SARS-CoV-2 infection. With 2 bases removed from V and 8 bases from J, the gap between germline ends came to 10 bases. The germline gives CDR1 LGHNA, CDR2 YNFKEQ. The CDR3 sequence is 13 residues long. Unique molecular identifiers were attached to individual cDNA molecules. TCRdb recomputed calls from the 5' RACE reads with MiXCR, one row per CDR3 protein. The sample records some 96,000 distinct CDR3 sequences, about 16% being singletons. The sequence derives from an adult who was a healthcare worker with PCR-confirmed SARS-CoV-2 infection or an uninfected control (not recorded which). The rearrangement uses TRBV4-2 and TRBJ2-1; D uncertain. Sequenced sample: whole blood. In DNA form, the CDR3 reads TGTGCCAGCAGCCAACGGCCTGCGGATGAGCAGTTCTTC. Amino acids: CASSQRPADEQFF.